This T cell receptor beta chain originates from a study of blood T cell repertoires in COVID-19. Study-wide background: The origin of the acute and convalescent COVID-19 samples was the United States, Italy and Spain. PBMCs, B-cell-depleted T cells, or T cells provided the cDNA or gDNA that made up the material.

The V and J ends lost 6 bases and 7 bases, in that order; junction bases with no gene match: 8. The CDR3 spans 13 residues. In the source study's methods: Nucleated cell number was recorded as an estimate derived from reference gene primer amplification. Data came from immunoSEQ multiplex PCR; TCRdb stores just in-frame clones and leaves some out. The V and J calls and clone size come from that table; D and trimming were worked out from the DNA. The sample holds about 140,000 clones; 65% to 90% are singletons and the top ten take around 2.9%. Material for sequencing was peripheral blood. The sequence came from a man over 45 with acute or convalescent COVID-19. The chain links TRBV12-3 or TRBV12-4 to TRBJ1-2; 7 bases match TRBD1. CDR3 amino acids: CASSRQGPIGYTF. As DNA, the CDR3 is TGTGCCAGCAGCCGACAGGGTCCGATTGGCTACACCTTC.